The 18 T cell receptor beta chains reported below all come from one sample, sequenced in a study of Graves' ophthalmopathy and Graves' hyperthyroidism. The TCR beta CDR3 regions underwent amplification from RNA transcripts. First-round RT-PCR used HTBI primers; second-round multiplex PCR followed. MiXCR, run by TCRdb on the multiplex PCR reads, gives a single entry per CDR3 protein. The table lists over 650,000 distinct CDR3 sequences, roughly 39% of them singletons. Sequenced: peripheral blood. The source of these receptors is an adult man with Graves' ophthalmopathy.

The chain employs TRBV6-6 and TRBJ2-7; possible D gene TRBD2, 6 bases. Per germline, CDR1 MNHNY and CDR2 SVGAGI (reference sequence). The germline V and J ends were trimmed by 0 bases and 3 bases, with 21 bases remaining between them. The CDR3 is 18 amino acids. The CDR3 region has the DNA TGTGCCAGCAGTTACTCGGATCGGGCTTGGGGGGAGGACTACGAGCAGTACTTC. Its protein is CASSYSDRAWGEDYEQYF.

The chain has TRBV2 and TRBJ1-4, with D possibly being TRBD1 (5 bases). The CDR3 spans 14 residues. CDR1 and CDR2 (germline): SNHLY, FYNNEI. Trimming shortened V by 7 bases and J by 6 bases, and 15 bases separated the two germline ends. The CDR3 DNA follows: TGTGCCAGCAAACCCAGACAGAAATATGAAAAACTGTTTTTT. This encodes CASKPRQKYEKLFF.

This clonotype was picked up many times. This rearrangement joins TRBV4-2 to TRBJ2-7; unclear D gene. V shed 1 base and J shed 0 bases, with 10 bases lying between them. This CDR3 comprises 15 residues. Germline-derived CDR1 and CDR2 are LGHNA and YNFKEQ. As DNA, the CDR3 is TGTGCCAGCAGCCAAGGTCTTGCCGACTCCTACGAGCAGTACTTC. This translates into CASSQGLADSYEQYF.

J is TRBJ2-7 and V is TRBV5-4; TRBD1 or TRBD2 may be the D gene (5 bases each). The CDR3 covers 14 residues. In germline, CDR1 is SGHNT, CDR2 YYREEE (reference sequence). V was shortened by 0 bases and J by 9 bases, with 16 bases between the two germline ends. This CDR3 reads CASSLAGTSLVQYF. DNA for the CDR3: TGTGCCAGCAGCTTGGCTGGGACCTCCCTAGTGCAGTACTTC.

This clonotype was recorded many times. CDR3 sequence (DNA): TGTGCCATCAGCGGGGGTAAAAGCTCCTACGAGCAGTACTTC. Protein product: CAISGGKSSYEQYF. The chain couples TRBV10-3 to TRBJ2-7; D may be TRBD2 (6 bases). The length of the CDR3 is 14 residues. Per germline, CDR1 ENHRY and CDR2 SYGVKD. Trimming pared 6 bases from V and 0 bases from J, leaving 12 bases between.

This clonotype was seen many times. The genes are TRBV7-2 and TRBJ2-5; weak D call: TRBD2 (5 bases). The CDR3 loop spans 15 amino acids. The ends were cut back, 5 bases at V and 4 bases at J, with 17 bases in the middle. Germline assignment: CDR1 SGHTA and CDR2 FQGNSA. The CDR3 DNA follows: TGTGCCAGCAGCACCAGGACCGGCCGGGGAGAGACCCAGTACTTC. Translated, it gives CASSTRTGRGETQYF. Filled out from reference TRBV7-2 and TRBJ2-5, the complete variable domain reads GAGVSQSPSNKVTEKGKDVELRCDPISGHTALYWYRQSLGQGLEFLIYFQGNSAPDKSGLPSDRFSAERTGGSVSTLTIQRTQQEDSAVYLCASSTRTGRGETQYFGPGTRLLVL.

J is TRBJ2-5 and V is TRBV29-1; tentatively, D is TRBD1 or TRBD2 (5 bases each). V gave up 6 bases and J gave up 4 bases, with 21 bases separating them. Germline CDR1 SQVTM, CDR2 ANQGSEA. CDR3 length: 15 amino acids. CDR3 sequence reads: CSVTGDGRQLETQYF. CDR3 bases: TGCAGCGTGACCGGGGACGGGCGGCAATTAGAGACCCAGTACTTC.

This chain connects TRBV7-3 to TRBJ2-7, with unresolved D. V was pared by 3 bases and J by 2 bases, with 11 bases between. The CDR3 consists of 14 residues. The germline CDR1 and CDR2 sequences are SGHTA and FQGTGA. As DNA, the CDR3 is TGTGCCAGCAGCTTGTCTCTTTCCACCTACGAGCAGTACTTC. Protein: CASSLSLSTYEQYF.

The chain recombines TRBV7-2 with TRBJ1-4; maybe TRBD1 (5 bases). Per the germline V gene, CDR1 is SGHTA and CDR2 is FQGNSA. Trimming left V 7 bases short and J 8 bases short, with 14 bases between. CDR3 length: 13 amino acids. The CDR3 DNA follows: TGTGCCAGCACCTCCGGGGGTCCGGAAAAACTGTTTTTT. Its protein product is CASTSGGPEKLFF.

This clonotype was picked up many times. The chain has TRBV7-9 and TRBJ1-3; no definite D call. This CDR3 comprises 13 residues. Germline CDR1 is SEHNR and CDR2 is FQNEAQ (reference sequence). V was shortened by 5 bases and J by 3 bases, with 8 bases between the two germline ends. The DNA for the CDR3 is TGTGCCAGCAGCATAGACGGTGGAAACACCATATATTTT. It encodes CASSIDGGNTIYF. The full variable domain, with the rest looked up from reference TRBV7-9 and TRBJ1-3, is DTGVSQNPRHKITKRGQNVTFRCDPISEHNRLYWYRQTLGQGPEFLTYFQNEAQLEKSRLLSDRFSAERPKGSFSTLEIQRTEQGDSAMYLCASSIDGGNTIYFGEGSWLTVV.

This sequence joins TRBV19 and TRBJ2-5; D unresolved. Germline V CDR1 and CDR2: LNHDA, SQIVND (reference sequence). The CDR3 runs 15 residues. Trimming removed 2 bases from V and 2 bases from J, with 12 bases in between. In DNA, the CDR3 is TGTGCCAGTAGTATAATCGGTGACGGACAAGAGACCCAGTACTTC. It yields the protein CASSIIGDGQETQYF.

The rearrangement uses TRBV24-1 and TRBJ1-2, with D perhaps TRBD1 (5 bases). The V end was cut by 3 bases, the J end by 3 bases, with 10 bases between. Looked up from germline, CDR1 is KGHDR and CDR2 is SFDVKD. The CDR3 is 14 amino acids. The CDR3, as DNA: TGTGCCACCAGTGATCCGTGGGGGGACTATGGCTACACCTTC. Amino acids: CATSDPWGDYGYTF.

The chain links TRBV4-1 to TRBJ1-6, with D unclear. V gave up 4 bases and J gave up 9 bases, with 10 bases separating them. Germline lookup yields CDR1 MGHRA and CDR2 YSYEKL. There are 13 residues in the CDR3. CDR3 sequence reads: CASSPSLGSPLHF. DNA for the CDR3: TGCGCCAGCAGCCCCTCTCTCGGTTCACCCCTCCACTTT.

The gene calls are TRBV25-1 and TRBJ2-7; D possibly corresponds to TRBD2 (6 bases). This CDR3 spans 18 amino acids. The V gene lost 7 bases and the J gene lost 1 base, with 26 bases spanning the gap. In germline, CDR1 is MGHDK, CDR2 SYGVNS. The CDR3 sequence: CASNTAGTSFLGSYEQYF. The CDR3 nucleotides are TGTGCCAGCAATACGGCCGGGACTTCCTTCTTAGGTTCCTACGAGCAGTACTTC.

J is TRBJ2-5 and V is TRBV3-1; TRBD1 is a possible D gene (5 bases). This CDR3 is built from 15 residues. Germline CDR1 is LGHDT and CDR2 is YNNKEL (reference sequence). The germline V and J ends were trimmed by 2 bases and 1 base, with 11 bases remaining between them. CDR3 DNA: TGTGCCAGCAGCCAACCCGACAGAGCCCAAGAGACCCAGTACTTC. This encodes CASSQPDRAQETQYF.

This chain connects TRBV6-5 to TRBJ2-7; D is possibly TRBD1 (6 bases). The ends were cut back, 7 bases at V and 3 bases at J, with 13 bases in the middle. The CDR3 runs to 13 residues. Per germline, CDR1 MNHEY and CDR2 SVGAGI. The CDR3 DNA is TGTGCCAGCACCAGAAACAGGGACTACGAGCAGTACTTC. Protein product: CASTRNRDYEQYF.

Only one count was recorded for this clonotype. This chain links TRBV10-3 with TRBJ2-7; no reliable D call. Trimming removed 3 bases at V and 1 base at J, with 7 bases between. The CDR3 totals 13 residues. Germline CDR1 is ENHRY and CDR2 is SYGVKD. The CDR3 region has the DNA TGTGCCATCAGTGACGGAGTTTCCTACGAGCAGTACTTC. This encodes CAISDGVSYEQYF.

CDR3 region: CASSAHRVAYEQYF. DNA for the CDR3: TGTGCCAGCAGCGCCCACAGGGTAGCCTACGAGCAGTACTTC. The chain employs TRBV9 and TRBJ2-7; weak D call: TRBD1 (6 bases). This CDR3 has 14 amino acids. Germline V gene sequence: CDR1 SGDLS, CDR2 YYNGEE. V shed 3 bases and J shed 2 bases, with 12 bases lying between them.